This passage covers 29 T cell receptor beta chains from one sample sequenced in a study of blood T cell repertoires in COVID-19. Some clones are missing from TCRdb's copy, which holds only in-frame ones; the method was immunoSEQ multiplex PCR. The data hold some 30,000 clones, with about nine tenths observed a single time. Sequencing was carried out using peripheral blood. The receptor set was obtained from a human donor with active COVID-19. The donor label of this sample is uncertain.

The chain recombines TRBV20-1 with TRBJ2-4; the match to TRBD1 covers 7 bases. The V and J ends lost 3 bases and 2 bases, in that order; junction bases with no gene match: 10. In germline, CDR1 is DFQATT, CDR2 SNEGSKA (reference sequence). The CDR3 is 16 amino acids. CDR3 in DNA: TGCAGTGCTAGTAAGACAGGGACCATCTCCAAAAACATTCAGTACTTC. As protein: CSASKTGTISKNIQYF.

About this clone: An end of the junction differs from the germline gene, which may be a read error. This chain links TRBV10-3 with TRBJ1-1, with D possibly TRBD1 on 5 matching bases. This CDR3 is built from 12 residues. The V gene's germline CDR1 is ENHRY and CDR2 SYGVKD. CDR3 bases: TGTGCCATCAGTGAGAGGGGCCCCGAGATTATCTTT. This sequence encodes CAISERGPEIIF.

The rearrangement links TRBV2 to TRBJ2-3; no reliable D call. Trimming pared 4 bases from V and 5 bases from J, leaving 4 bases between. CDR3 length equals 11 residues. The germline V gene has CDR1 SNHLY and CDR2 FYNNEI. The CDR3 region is CASSAKDTQYF. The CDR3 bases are TGTGCCAGCAGTGCTAAAGATACGCAGTATTTT.

CDR3 residues: CASSLDLASRTVGADTQYF. Here the CDR3 DNA reads TGTGCCAGCAGCTTAGACCTCGCATCCAGGACAGTAGGAGCAGATACGCAGTATTTT. The chain carries TRBV11-2 and TRBJ2-3; D is possibly TRBD1 (6 bases). V was clipped by 0 bases and J by 4 bases, with 23 bases between them. CDR1 is SGHAT, CDR2 FQNNGV, per germline. The CDR3 runs 19 residues.

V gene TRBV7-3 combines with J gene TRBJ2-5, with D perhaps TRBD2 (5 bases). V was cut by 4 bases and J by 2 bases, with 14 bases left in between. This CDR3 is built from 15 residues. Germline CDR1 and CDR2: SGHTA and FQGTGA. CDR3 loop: CASSSSAGVQETQYF. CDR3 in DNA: TGTGCCAGCAGCTCCAGCGCCGGGGTACAAGAGACCCAGTACTTC. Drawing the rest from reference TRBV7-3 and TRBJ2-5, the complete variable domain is GAGVSQTPSNKVTEKGKYVELRCDPISGHTALYWYRQSLGQGPEFLIYFQGTGAADDSGLPNDRFFAVRPEGSVSTLKIQRTERGDSAVYLCASSSSAGVQETQYFGPGTRLLVL.

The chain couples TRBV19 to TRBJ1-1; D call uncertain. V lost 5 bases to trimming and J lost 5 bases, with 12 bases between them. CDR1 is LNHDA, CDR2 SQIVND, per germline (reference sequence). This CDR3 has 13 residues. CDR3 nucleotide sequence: TGTGCCAGTAGTTTTGACTCGAGAACTGAAGCTTTCTTT. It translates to CASSFDSRTEAFF. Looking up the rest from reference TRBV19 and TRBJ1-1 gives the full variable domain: DGGITQSPKYLFRKEGQNVTLSCEQNLNHDAMYWYRQDPGQGLRLIYYSQIVNDFQKGDIAEGYSVSREKKESFPLTVTSAQKNPTAFYLCASSFDSRTEAFFGQGTRLTVV.

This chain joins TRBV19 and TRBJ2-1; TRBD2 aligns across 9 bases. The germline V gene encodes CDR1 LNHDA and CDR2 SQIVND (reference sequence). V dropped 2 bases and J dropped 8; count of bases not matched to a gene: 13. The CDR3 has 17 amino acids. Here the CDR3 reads CASSIKLWAGGPDEQFF. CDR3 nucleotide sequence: TGTGCCAGTAGTATAAAGCTTTGGGCGGGGGGGCCAGATGAGCAGTTCTTC.

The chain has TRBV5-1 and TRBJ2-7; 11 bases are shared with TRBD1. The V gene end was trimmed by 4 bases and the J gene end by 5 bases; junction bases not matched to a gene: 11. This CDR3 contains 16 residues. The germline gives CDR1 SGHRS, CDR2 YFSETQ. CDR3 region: CASSLFSGTGGDEQYF. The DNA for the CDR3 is TGCGCCAGCAGCCTCTTCTCCGGGACAGGGGGGGACGAGCAGTACTTC. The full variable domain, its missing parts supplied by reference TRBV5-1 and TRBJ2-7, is KAGVTQTPRYLIKTRGQQVTLSCSPISGHRSVSWYQQTPGQGLQFLFEYFSETQRNKGNFPGRFSGRQFSNSRSEMNVSTLELGDSALYLCASSLFSGTGGDEQYFGPGTRLTVT.

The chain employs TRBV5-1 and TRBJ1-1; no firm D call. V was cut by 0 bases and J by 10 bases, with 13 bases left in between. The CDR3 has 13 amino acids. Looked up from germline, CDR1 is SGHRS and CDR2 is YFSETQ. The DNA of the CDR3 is TGCGCCAGCAGCTTGGCAGGCAGGTCGGTAGCTTTCTTT. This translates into CASSLAGRSVAFF.

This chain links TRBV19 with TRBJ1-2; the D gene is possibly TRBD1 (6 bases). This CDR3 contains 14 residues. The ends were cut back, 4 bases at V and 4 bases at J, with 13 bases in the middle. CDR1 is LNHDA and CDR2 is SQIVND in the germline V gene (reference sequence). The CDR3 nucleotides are TGTGCCAGTAGTACACAGGGTCCAGGCTATGGCTACACCTTC. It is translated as CASSTQGPGYGYTF.

This CDR3 reads CASSLHRGTDTQYF. CDR3 DNA sequence: TGTGCCAGCAGTCTTCACAGGGGCACAGATACGCAGTATTTT. V and J are TRBV27 and TRBJ2-3; possible D gene TRBD1, 6 bases. Trimming took off 5 bases at V and 1 base at J, with 10 bases between the two ends. This CDR3 has 14 residues. Germline CDR1 and CDR2: MNHEY and SMNVEV (reference sequence).

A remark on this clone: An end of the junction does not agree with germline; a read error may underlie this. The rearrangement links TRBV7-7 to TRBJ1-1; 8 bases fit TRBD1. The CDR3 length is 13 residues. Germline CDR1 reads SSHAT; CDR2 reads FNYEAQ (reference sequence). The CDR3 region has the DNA TGTGCTAGCAGCCTAACAGGGGGCACTGAAGCTTTCTTT. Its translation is CASSLTGGTEAFF.

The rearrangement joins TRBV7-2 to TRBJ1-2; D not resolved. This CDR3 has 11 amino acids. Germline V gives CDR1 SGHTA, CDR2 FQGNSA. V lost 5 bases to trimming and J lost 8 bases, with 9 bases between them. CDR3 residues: CASSLFVGYTF. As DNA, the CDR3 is TGTGCCAGCAGCCTCTTCGTGGGCTACACCTTC.

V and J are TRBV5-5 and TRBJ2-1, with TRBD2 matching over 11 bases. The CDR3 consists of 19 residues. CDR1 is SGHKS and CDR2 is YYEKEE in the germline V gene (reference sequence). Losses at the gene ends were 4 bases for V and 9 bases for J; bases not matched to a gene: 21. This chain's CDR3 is CASSTTWGVTAGLAAEQFF. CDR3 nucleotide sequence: TGTGCCAGCAGCACCACTTGGGGTGTTACAGCGGGACTAGCGGCTGAGCAGTTCTTC. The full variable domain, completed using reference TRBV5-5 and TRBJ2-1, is DAGVTQSPTHLIKTRGQQVTLRCSPISGHKSVSWYQQVLGQGPQFIFQYYEKEERGRGNFPDRFSARQFPNYSSELNVNALLLGDSALYLCASSTTWGVTAGLAAEQFFGPGTRLTVL.

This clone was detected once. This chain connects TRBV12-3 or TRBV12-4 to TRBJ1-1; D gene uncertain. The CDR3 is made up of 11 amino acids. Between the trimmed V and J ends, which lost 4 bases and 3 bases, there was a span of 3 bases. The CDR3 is CASSSYTEAFF. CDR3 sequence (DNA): TGTGCCAGCAGTTCGTACACTGAAGCTTTCTTT.

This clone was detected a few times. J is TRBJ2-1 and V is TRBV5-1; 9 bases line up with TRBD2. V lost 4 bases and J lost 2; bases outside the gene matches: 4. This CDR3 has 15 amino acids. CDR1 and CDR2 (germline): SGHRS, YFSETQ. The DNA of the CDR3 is TGCGCCAGCAGCCATAGCGGGGGAACCTACAATGAGCAGTTCTTC. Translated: CASSHSGGTYNEQFF. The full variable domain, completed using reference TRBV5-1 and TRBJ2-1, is KAGVTQTPRYLIKTRGQQVTLSCSPISGHRSVSWYQQTPGQGLQFLFEYFSETQRNKGNFPGRFSGRQFSNSRSEMNVSTLELGDSALYLCASSHSGGTYNEQFFGPGTRLTVL.

The CDR3 coding sequence is TGTGCCAGCAGCAAAGCGCTGTGGCAGGGAAAAGGAGAGACCCAGTACTTC. It is translated as CASSKALWQGKGETQYF. The chain recombines TRBV21-1 with TRBJ2-5; TRBD1, the table's D call, lacks a check against the DNA. TRBV21-1 is a pseudogene. The CDR3 spans 17 residues.

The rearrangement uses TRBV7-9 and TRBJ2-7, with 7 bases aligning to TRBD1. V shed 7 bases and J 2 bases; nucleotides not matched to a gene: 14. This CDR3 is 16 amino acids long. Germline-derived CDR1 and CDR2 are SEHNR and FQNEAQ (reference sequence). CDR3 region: CASTWPGDRVAYEQYF. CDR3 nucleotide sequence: TGTGCCAGCACCTGGCCCGGAGACAGGGTCGCCTACGAGCAGTACTTC.

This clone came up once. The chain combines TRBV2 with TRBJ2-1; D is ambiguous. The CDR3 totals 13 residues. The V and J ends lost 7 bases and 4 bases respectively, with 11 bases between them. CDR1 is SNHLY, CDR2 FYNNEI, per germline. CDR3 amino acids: CASKSVPYNEQFF. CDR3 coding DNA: TGTGCCAGCAAGTCGGTGCCATACAATGAGCAGTTCTTC.

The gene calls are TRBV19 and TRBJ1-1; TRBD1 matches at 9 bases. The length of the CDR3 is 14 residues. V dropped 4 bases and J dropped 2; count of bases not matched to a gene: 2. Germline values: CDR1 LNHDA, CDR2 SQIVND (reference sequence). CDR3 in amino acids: CASSRGQGNTEAFF. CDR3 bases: TGTGCCAGTAGTAGGGGACAGGGTAACACTGAAGCTTTCTTT.

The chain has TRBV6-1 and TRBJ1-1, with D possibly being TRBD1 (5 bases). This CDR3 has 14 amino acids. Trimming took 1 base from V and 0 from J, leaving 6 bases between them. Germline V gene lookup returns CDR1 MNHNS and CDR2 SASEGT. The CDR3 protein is CASSEGGLNTEAFF. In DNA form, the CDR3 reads TGTGCCAGCAGTGAAGGGGGCCTGAACACTGAAGCTTTCTTT.

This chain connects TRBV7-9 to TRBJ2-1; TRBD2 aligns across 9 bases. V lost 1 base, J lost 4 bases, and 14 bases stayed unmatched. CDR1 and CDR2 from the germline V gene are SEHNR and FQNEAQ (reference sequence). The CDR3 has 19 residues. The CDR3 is CASSLGTLAGGPEYNEQFF. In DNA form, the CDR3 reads TGTGCCAGCAGCTTAGGGACGTTGGCGGGGGGGCCTGAGTACAATGAGCAGTTCTTC.

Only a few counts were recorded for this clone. The CDR3 here is CASRLAKERDRVLGNTIYF. In nucleotides, the CDR3 is TGTGCAAGTCGCTTAGCGAAAGAACGGGACAGGGTCCTTGGAAACACCATATATTTT. The rearrangement joins TRBV12-2 to TRBJ1-3; TRBD1 is taken as the D call from the table, unchecked against the DNA. TRBV12-2 is described as a pseudogene. The CDR3 loop spans 19 amino acids.

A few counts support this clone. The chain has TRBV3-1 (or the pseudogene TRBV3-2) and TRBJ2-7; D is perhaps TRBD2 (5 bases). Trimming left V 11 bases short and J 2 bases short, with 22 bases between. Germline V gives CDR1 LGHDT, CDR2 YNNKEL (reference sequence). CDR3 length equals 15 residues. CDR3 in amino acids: CALQIDYSSAYEQYF. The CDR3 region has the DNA TGTGCCCTACAAATCGACTACTCGTCTGCCTACGAGCAGTACTTC.

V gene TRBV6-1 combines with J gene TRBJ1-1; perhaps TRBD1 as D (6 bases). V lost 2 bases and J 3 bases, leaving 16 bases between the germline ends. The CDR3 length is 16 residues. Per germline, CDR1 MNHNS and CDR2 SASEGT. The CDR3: CASSESGTKYYTEAFF. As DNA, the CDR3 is TGTGCCAGCAGTGAAAGCGGGACAAAATATTACACTGAAGCTTTCTTT.

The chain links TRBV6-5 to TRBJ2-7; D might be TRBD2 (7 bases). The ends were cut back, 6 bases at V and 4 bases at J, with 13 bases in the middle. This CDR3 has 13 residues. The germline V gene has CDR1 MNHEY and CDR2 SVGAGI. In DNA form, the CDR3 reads TGTGCCAGCAGGGCGGGGGCTAGGTACGAGCAGTACTTC. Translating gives CASRAGARYEQYF.

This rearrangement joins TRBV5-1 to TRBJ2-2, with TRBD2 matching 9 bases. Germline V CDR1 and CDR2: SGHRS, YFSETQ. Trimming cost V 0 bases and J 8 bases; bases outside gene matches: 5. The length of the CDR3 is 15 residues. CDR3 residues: CASSLERGVEGELFF. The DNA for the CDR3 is TGCGCCAGCAGCTTGGAGCGGGGGGTTGAAGGGGAGCTGTTTTTT.

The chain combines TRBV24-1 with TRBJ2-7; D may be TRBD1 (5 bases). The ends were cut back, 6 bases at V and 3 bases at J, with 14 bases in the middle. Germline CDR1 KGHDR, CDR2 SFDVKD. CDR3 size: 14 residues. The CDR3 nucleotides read TGTGCCACCAGTCCACGAGGAAGGGGCTACGAGCAGTACTTC. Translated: CATSPRGRGYEQYF.

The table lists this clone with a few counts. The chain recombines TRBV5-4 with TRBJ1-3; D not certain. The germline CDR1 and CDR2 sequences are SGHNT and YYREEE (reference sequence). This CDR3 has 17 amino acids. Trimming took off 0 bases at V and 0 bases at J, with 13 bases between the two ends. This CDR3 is CASSLGGPALSGNTIYF. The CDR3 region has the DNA TGTGCCAGCAGCTTGGGCGGGCCCGCTCTCTCTGGAAACACCATATATTTT.